These 20 T cell receptor beta chains were all obtained from the same sample, sequenced in a study of blood T cell repertoires in COVID-19. Libraries were prepared by immunoSEQ multiplex PCR; TCRdb keeps only in-frame clonotypes and omits some of them. The sample holds hundreds of thousands of clones, 85% to 90% seen once. The sequencing sample was made of PBMCs or T cells enriched from blood (not recorded which). The receptors stem from a man aged 18 to 30 who had recovered from COVID-19.

CDR3 sequence (DNA): TGTGCCAGCAGCAGCACAGGGCTCGATGAGCAGTTCTTC. It yields the protein CASSSTGLDEQFF. This chain links TRBV7-9 with TRBJ2-1, with D possibly TRBD1 on 6 matching bases. Trimming removed 5 bases from V and 8 bases from J, with 13 bases in between. In germline, CDR1 is SEHNR, CDR2 FQNEAQ (reference sequence). The CDR3 consists of 13 residues.

The J gene is TRBJ1-1, the V gene TRBV4-3, with D unresolved. V was clipped by 3 bases and J by 7 bases, with 15 bases between them. Germline CDR1 LGHNA, CDR2 YSLEER. This CDR3 is built from 14 residues. The CDR3 nucleotides read TGCGCCAGCAGCCAGGGAGAATGGGGAAATGAAGCTTTCTTT. This encodes CASSQGEWGNEAFF.

CDR3: CASIMEGYNEQFF. In nucleotides, the CDR3 is TGCGCCAGCATCATGGAGGGGTACAATGAGCAGTTCTTC. The chain joins TRBV5-1 to TRBJ2-1; TRBD2 is a possible D gene (6 bases). Germline CDR1 SGHRS, CDR2 YFSETQ. CDR3 length equals 13 residues. Trimming stripped 6 bases from V and 4 bases from J, with 11 bases between.

The V gene is TRBV25-1, the J gene TRBJ2-2, with TRBD1 matching 7 bases. J gave up 9 bases and V 0 bases, and 13 bases lay outside the gene matches. The germline CDR1 and CDR2 sequences are MGHDK and SYGVNS. The CDR3 consists of 17 residues. CDR3 sequence: CASSEYSQGTESRELFF. Here the CDR3 DNA reads TGTGCCAGCAGTGAATATAGTCAGGGGACAGAAAGCAGGGAGCTGTTTTTT. Full variable domain (remainder filled in from reference TRBV25-1 and TRBJ2-2): EADIYQTPRYLVIGTGKKITLECSQTMGHDKMYWYQQDPGMELHLIHYSYGVNSTEKGDLSSESTVSRIRTEHFPLTLESARPSHTSQYLCASSEYSQGTESRELFFGEGSRLTVL.

This chain connects TRBV4-3 to TRBJ1-2; possibly TRBD1 for D (5 bases). The V gene lost 6 bases and the J gene lost 4 bases, with 15 bases spanning the gap. The CDR3 totals 14 residues. CDR1 and CDR2 (germline): LGHNA, YSLEER. The CDR3 DNA sequence: TGCGCCAGCAGACGAGGTCAGGGCCCCTATGGCTACACCTTC. Its translation is CASRRGQGPYGYTF.

CDR3 sequence reads: CATSDQSGTGAEQYF. CDR3 DNA sequence: TGTGCCACCAGTGACCAATCCGGGACAGGGGCTGAGCAGTACTTC. The rearrangement joins TRBV24-1 to TRBJ2-7, with TRBD1 matching over 10 bases. J gave up 7 bases and V 4 bases, and 9 bases lay outside the gene matches. Germline CDR1 KGHDR, CDR2 SFDVKD. The CDR3 runs 15 residues.

V gene TRBV18 combines with J gene TRBJ1-2, with D possibly TRBD1 on 5 matching bases. The V gene's germline CDR1 is KGHSH and CDR2 LQKENI. Trimming stripped 6 bases from V and 2 bases from J, with 13 bases between. The length of the CDR3 is 14 residues. CDR3 region: CASSRDSPNYGYTF. CDR3 sequence (DNA): TGTGCCAGCTCCAGGGACTCCCCCAACTATGGCTACACCTTC.

The gene calls are TRBV2 and TRBJ2-1, with D perhaps matching TRBD2 (7 bases). Germline V gene lookup returns CDR1 SNHLY and CDR2 FYNNEI. CDR3 length: 15 residues. Trimming left V 6 bases short and J 7 bases short, with 19 bases between. The chain's CDR3 is CASSIPRGARNEQFF. The DNA of the CDR3 is TGTGCCAGCAGCATCCCCCGGGGGGCGCGTAATGAGCAGTTCTTC.

The rearrangement joins TRBV2 to TRBJ1-4, with no clear D. CDR1 is SNHLY and CDR2 is FYNNEI in the germline V gene. The CDR3 spans 13 residues. V lost 2 bases, J lost 10 bases, and 11 bases lay in between. CDR3 amino acids: CASSESVGLKLFF. As DNA, the CDR3 is TGTGCCAGCAGTGAATCGGTTGGTTTAAAACTGTTTTTT.

V is TRBV28 and J is TRBJ1-5; D might be TRBD1 (5 bases). This CDR3 has 15 residues. V gave up 4 bases and J gave up 2 bases, with 12 bases separating them. CDR1 and CDR2 from the germline V gene are MDHEN and SYDVKM. In DNA form, the CDR3 reads TGTGCCAGCAGTTCCCCGGGGGGGGGCAATCAGCCCCAGCATTTT. The encoded protein is CASSSPGGGNQPQHF.

The rearrangement links TRBV5-8 to TRBJ2-7, with a tentative D call TRBD2 (6 bases). CDR3 size: 12 residues. Germline V gene sequence: CDR1 SGHTS, CDR2 YDEGEE. Trimming left V 1 base short and J 7 bases short, with 9 bases between. CDR3 region: CASSLPGGEQYF. The CDR3 DNA is TGTGCCAGCAGCTTGCCCGGGGGTGAGCAGTACTTC.

The V call is TRBV3-1 (or the pseudogene TRBV3-2), the J call TRBJ1-2, with unresolved D. Trimming took 0 bases from V and 7 from J, leaving 15 bases between them. The CDR3 runs 15 residues. Looked up from germline, CDR1 is LGHDT and CDR2 is YNNKEL (reference sequence). In DNA, the CDR3 is TGTGCCAGCAGCCAAGATGGCAGGACTATGGGTGGCTACACCTTC. This encodes CASSQDGRTMGGYTF.

The chain is built from TRBV2 and TRBJ2-5, with D maybe TRBD2 (5 bases). The CDR3 runs to 14 residues. Looked up from germline, CDR1 is SNHLY and CDR2 is FYNNEI. Deletions cut 3 bases from V and 5 bases from J, with 13 bases between. CDR3 sequence: CASSDDPPGETQYF. Written as DNA, the CDR3 is TGTGCCAGCAGTGACGATCCACCGGGGGAGACCCAGTACTTC.

The CDR3 region is CASSEVGGLSKNTQYF. Here the CDR3 DNA reads TGTGCCAGCAGTGAGGTCGGCGGCTTGTCTAAAAATACGCAGTATTTT. The chain employs TRBV6-4 and TRBJ2-3; the D is unclear. Trimming cost V 3 bases and J 7 bases, with 20 bases left between them. CDR1 MRHNA and CDR2 SNTAGT come from the germline V gene. There are 16 residues in the CDR3.

As DNA, the CDR3 is TGTGCCAGCAGGCAAACCCGGGGGGGCATCAATGAGCAGTTCTTC. It encodes CASRQTRGGINEQFF. The chain carries TRBV6-5 and TRBJ2-1; 8 bases are a match to TRBD2. V lost 6 bases to trimming and J lost 6 bases; unmatched junction nucleotides: 10. Germline loops: CDR1 MNHEY, CDR2 SVGAGI. The CDR3 spans 15 residues.

This chain joins TRBV18 and TRBJ1-1; TRBD1 agrees at 8 bases. There are 17 residues in the CDR3. Trimming cost V 3 bases and J 5 bases; bases outside gene matches: 14. Germline V CDR1 and CDR2: KGHSH, LQKENI. In DNA, the CDR3 is TGTGCCAGCTCACCGACAACCCAGGGGGCCCAGTCGACTGAAGCTTTCTTT. Its protein is CASSPTTQGAQSTEAFF.

The chain employs TRBV3-1 (or the pseudogene TRBV3-2) and TRBJ2-7; maybe TRBD2 (5 bases). Trimming cost V 4 bases and J 0 bases, with 10 bases left between them. The CDR3 extends over 14 amino acids. Germline assignment: CDR1 LGHDT and CDR2 YNNKEL (reference sequence). CDR3 sequence reads: CASSLPSHSYEQYF. In DNA form, the CDR3 reads TGTGCCAGCAGCCTTCCTAGCCACTCCTACGAGCAGTACTTC.

This chain joins TRBV5-1 and TRBJ1-2; perhaps TRBD1 as D (5 bases). Germline-derived CDR1 and CDR2 are SGHRS and YFSETQ. Trimming took off 0 bases at V and 1 base at J, with 7 bases between the two ends. This CDR3 is built from 14 residues. The CDR3 DNA is TGCGCCAGCAGCTTGGCCGACAGTAACTATGGCTACACCTTC. Translating gives CASSLADSNYGYTF.

The chain employs TRBV10-3 and TRBJ1-2; 9 bases are shared with TRBD1. The CDR3 spans 14 residues. The V and J ends lost 3 bases and 10 bases, in that order; junction bases with no gene match: 9. Germline V lookup: CDR1 ENHRY, CDR2 SYGVKD. Here the CDR3 DNA reads TGTGCCATCAGTGAAGTTCGGGACAGGGAAGACTACACCTTC. Its protein product is CAISEVRDREDYTF.

This clone was observed a single time. The chain has TRBV7-4 and TRBJ2-2, with TRBD1 as a possible D gene (6 bases). CDR3 length equals 19 residues. CDR1 SGHVT and CDR2 SQSDAQ come from the germline V gene. Trimming left V 5 bases short and J 4 bases short, with 26 bases between. CDR3 protein: CASSRRDTLYYTGTGELFF. The CDR3 DNA sequence: TGTGCCAGCAGCCGCCGGGACACCCTCTACTATACGGGCACCGGGGAGCTGTTTTTT. The full variable domain, rest sourced from reference TRBV7-4 and TRBJ2-2, is GAGVSQSPRYKVAKRGRDVALRCDSISGHVTLYWYRQTLGQGSEVLTYSQSDAQRDKSGRPSGRFSAERPERSVSTLKIQRTEQGDSAVYLCASSRRDTLYYTGTGELFFGEGSRLTVL.